The following is a T cell receptor beta chain sequence with its context. The CDR3 loop spans 16 amino acids. V gave up 4 bases and J gave up 0 bases; unmatched junction bases: 7. Germline loops: CDR1 LGHNA, CDR2 YSLEER. Profiling relied on immunoSEQ multiplex PCR, and the TCRdb table lists in-frame clones only, not all of them. The sample carries about 8,000 clones, about nine tenths recorded once. This sample stems from a study of T cell changes during pregnancy in multiple sclerosis. The TCR sequence derives from a female donor in good health, enrolled as a control in a pregnancy study. The starting material was CD8+ T cells from peripheral blood mononuclear cells, obtained in the first trimester of pregnancy. The chain combines TRBV4-3 with TRBJ2-7; 9 nucleotides agree with TRBD2. The DNA for the CDR3 is TGCGCCAGCAGCCTGGGACTAGCCGAGAGCTCCTACGAGCAGTACTTC. Its translation: CASSLGLAESSYEQYF.